These T cell receptor beta chains were read from a single sample in a study of cytomegalovirus exposure and HLA in healthy donors. Here immunoSEQ multiplex PCR was the method, and the copy in TCRdb shows in-frame clones only, minus some. The table has approximately 210,000 clones, around 90% seen once. The sample consisted of PBMCs. The receptors here all came from a woman between 18 and 30 years old in good health and CMV-seronegative. Both conserved end residues are part of each CDR3. D genes are given only for firm matches. A row's size may be missing; if present it is once, few, many or a size class.

clone_size	v_call	d_call	j_call	cdr3_nt	cdr3_aa
once	TRBV28	TRBD2	TRBJ2-1	TGTGCCAGCAGTACGGCCGGGACTAGCGGCGCATACAATGAGCAGTTCTTC	CASSTAGTSGAYNEQFF
once	TRBV7-8	.	TRBJ2-7	TGTGCCAGCAGCCCCTCACGGTTTATCTCCTACGAGCAGTACTTC	CASSPSRFISYEQYF
.	TRBV11-2	.	TRBJ1-2	TGTGCCAGCAGCTTAGTTACTGAGAGGGCGGGCTATGGCTACACCTTC	CASSLVTERAGYGYTF
.	TRBV4-1	TRBD2	TRBJ2-1	TGCGCCAGCAGCCAGAGATGGACTAGCGGGAGGGGCGATGAGCAGTTCTTC	CASSQRWTSGRGDEQFF
.	TRBV7-2	.	TRBJ1-4	TGTGCCAGCAGCACGCTCCAGGGAGGAGGAGAAAAACTGTTTTTT	CASSTLQGGGEKLFF
.	TRBV20-1	.	TRBJ2-7	TGCAGTGCTAGAGACTTTTACGAGCAGTACTTC	CSARDFYEQYF
.	TRBV29-1	.	TRBJ2-1	TGCAGCGTTGGACAGGGAGGTACGAATGAGCAGTTCTTC	CSVGQGGTNEQFF
.	TRBV7-9	TRBD1	TRBJ1-1	TGTGCCAGCAGCCGGTCCGGGACAGGGTATTACACTGAAGCTTTCTTT	CASSRSGTGYYTEAFF
.	TRBV13	TRBD2	TRBJ2-1	TGTGCCAGCAGCCCAGGACTAGCGGGAGGAGTAAGGGGCAATGAGCAGTTCTTC	CASSPGLAGGVRGNEQFF
.	TRBV27	.	TRBJ1-5	TGTGCCATCGGACAGAGAGTCAATCAGCCCCAGCATTTT	CAIGQRVNQPQHF
.	TRBV28	TRBD1	TRBJ2-7	TGTGCCAGCAGTTTAGATACAGGGGCATACGAGCAGTACTTC	CASSLDTGAYEQYF
.	TRBV5-1	TRBD2	TRBJ2-1	TGCGCCAGCAGCTGGACTAGCGGGGCTTCCTACAATGAGCAGTTCTTC	CASSWTSGASYNEQFF
.	TRBV4-1	.	TRBJ2-7	TGCGCCAGCAGCCACGCGAGTTCCGAGCAGTACTTC	CASSHASSEQYF
once	TRBV6-6	TRBD1	TRBJ2-1	TGTGCCAGCAGTACGACAGGGTTTCGGGAGCAGTTCTTC	CASSTTGFREQFF
.	TRBV19	TRBD2	TRBJ2-1	TGTGCCAGTAGTACCGTAGCGGGCCCCTACAATGAGCAGTTCTTC	CASSTVAGPYNEQFF
few	TRBV27	.	TRBJ1-2	TGTGCCAGCAGTTTAGAACCAGGGTCCTATGGCTACACCTTC	CASSLEPGSYGYTF
.	TRBV2	TRBD1	TRBJ2-2	TGTGCCAGCAGTGAACAGGGGGCCGCCGGGGAGCTGTTTTTT	CASSEQGAAGELFF
.	TRBV13	TRBD1	TRBJ1-2	TGTGCCAGCAGTTCCGGGACAGGGGTCTATGGCTACACCTTC	CASSSGTGVYGYTF
.	TRBV28	.	TRBJ2-1	TGTGCCACCCTTCAAACCGGGACACCGAGCTCCTACAATGAGCAGTTCTTC	CATLQTGTPSSYNEQFF
.	TRBV4-1	.	TRBJ2-1	TGCGCCAGCAGCCAACCCGCCGGACTGACCAATGAGCAGTTCTTC	CASSQPAGLTNEQFF
once	TRBV19	.	TRBJ1-4	TGTGCCAGTAGTATCCCATGGCACCATAATGAAAAACTGTTTTTT	CASSIPWHHNEKLFF
.	TRBV29-1	.	TRBJ2-1	TGCAGCGTTGAAGGCGGGTCGATATACAATGAGCAGTTCTTC	CSVEGGSIYNEQFF
.	TRBV18	.	TRBJ2-7	TGTGCCAGCTCACTAACGGACAACCAAGTCCCGGGACCATTCCAAGAGGGGGGGCTTTGGGAGCAGTACTTC	CASSLTDNQVPGPFQEGGLWEQYF
.	TRBV6-5	TRBD2	TRBJ2-7	TGTGCCAGCAGTTATCGGACTAGAGGTTACGAGCAGTACTTC	CASSYRTRGYEQYF
.	TRBV11-2	TRBD2	TRBJ2-7	TGTGCCAGCAGCTCGGGACTAGCGTTCTACGAGCAGTACTTC	CASSSGLAFYEQYF
.	TRBV27	.	TRBJ1-1	TGTGCCAGCAGTGAAGGACATCTCAACACTGAAGCTTTCTTT	CASSEGHLNTEAFF
.	TRBV18	TRBD2	TRBJ2-2	TGTGCCAGCTCACCCACCCCACTAGCGGGATTCGCGAACACCGGGGAGCTGTTTTTT	CASSPTPLAGFANTGELFF
.	TRBV14	.	TRBJ1-2	TGTGCCAGCAGGGGAGTCGGGAACTATGGCTACACCTTC	CASRGVGNYGYTF
.	TRBV6-4	.	TRBJ1-2	TGTGCCAGCAGGGGGCGGGGCAGCGCCAAAGCTAACTATGGCTACACCTTC	CASRGRGSAKANYGYTF
few	TRBV28	TRBD1	TRBJ1-2	TGTGCCAGCAGTTTATTTTCGACAGGGGACCGCACCTTC	CASSLFSTGDRTF
once	TRBV5-6	TRBD1	TRBJ2-7	TGTGCCAGCAGCTGGGACAGGACCTACGAGCAGTACTTC	CASSWDRTYEQYF
.	TRBV28	.	TRBJ1-1	TGTGCCAGCAGTTTTTCTGGGGCTACTGAAGCTTTCTTT	CASSFSGATEAFF
.	TRBV5-1	TRBD2	TRBJ2-1	TGCGCCAGCAGCTTAGTAGCGGGAGGGCCCTACAATGAGCAGTTCTTC	CASSLVAGGPYNEQFF
.	TRBV5-1	TRBD2	TRBJ2-7	TGCGCCAGCAGGCCTAGCGGGGCCTACGAGCAGTACTTC	CASRPSGAYEQYF
.	TRBV4-1	.	TRBJ2-3	TGCGCCAGCAGCCAAGCGGAAAGCGGGCGCATCACAGATACGCAGTATTTT	CASSQAESGRITDTQYF
.	TRBV28	.	TRBJ1-2	TGTGCCAGCTACCAACAGGGTAGAGGGGAAGACGGCTACACCTTC	CASYQQGRGEDGYTF
.	TRBV11-2	TRBD2	TRBJ2-1	TGTGCCAGCAGCTCCCCTAGCGGGAAGCGTATTTCCTACAATGAGCAGTTCTTC	CASSSPSGKRISYNEQFF
.	TRBV27	TRBD1	TRBJ2-2	TGTGCCAGCAGTTTACTGAGGGGACAGCTGAACACCGGGGAGCTGTTTTTT	CASSLLRGQLNTGELFF
.	TRBV7-9	.	TRBJ2-7	TGTGCCAGCAGCTTAGCGCGCGGGGGCCCCAGAGGCGAGCAGTACTTC	CASSLARGGPRGEQYF